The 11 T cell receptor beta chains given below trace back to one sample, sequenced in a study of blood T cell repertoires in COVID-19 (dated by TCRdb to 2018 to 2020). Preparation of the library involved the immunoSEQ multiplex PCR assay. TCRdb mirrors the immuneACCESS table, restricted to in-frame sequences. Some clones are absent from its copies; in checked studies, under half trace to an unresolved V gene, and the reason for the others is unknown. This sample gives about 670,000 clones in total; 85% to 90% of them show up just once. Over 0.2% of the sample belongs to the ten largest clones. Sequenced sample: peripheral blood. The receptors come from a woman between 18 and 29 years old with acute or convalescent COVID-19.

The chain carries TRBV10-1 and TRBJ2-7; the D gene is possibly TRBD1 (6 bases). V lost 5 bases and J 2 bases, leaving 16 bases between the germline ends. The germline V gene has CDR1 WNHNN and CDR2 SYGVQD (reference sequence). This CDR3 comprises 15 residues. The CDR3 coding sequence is TGCGCCAGCAGTAGTGCAGGGGCTCCCCCCTACGAGCAGTACTTC. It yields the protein CASSSAGAPPYEQYF.

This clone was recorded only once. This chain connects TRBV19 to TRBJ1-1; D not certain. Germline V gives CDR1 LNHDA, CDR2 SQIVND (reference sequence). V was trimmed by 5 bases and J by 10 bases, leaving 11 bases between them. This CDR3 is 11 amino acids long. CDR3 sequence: CASSFAASAFF. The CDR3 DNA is TGTGCCAGTAGTTTCGCGGCTTCAGCTTTCTTT.

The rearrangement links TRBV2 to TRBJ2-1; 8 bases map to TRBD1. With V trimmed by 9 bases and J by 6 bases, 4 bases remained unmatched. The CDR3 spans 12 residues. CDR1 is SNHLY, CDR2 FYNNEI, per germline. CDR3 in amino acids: CASKTGVNEQFF. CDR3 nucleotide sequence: TGTGCCAGTAAGACAGGGGTCAATGAGCAGTTCTTC.

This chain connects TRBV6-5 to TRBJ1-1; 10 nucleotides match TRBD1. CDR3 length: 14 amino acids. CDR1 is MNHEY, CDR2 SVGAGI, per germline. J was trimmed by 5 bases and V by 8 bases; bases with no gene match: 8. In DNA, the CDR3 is TGTGCCAGCCAGGGGACAGGGGCTGGGACTGAAGCTTTCTTT. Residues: CASQGTGAGTEAFF.

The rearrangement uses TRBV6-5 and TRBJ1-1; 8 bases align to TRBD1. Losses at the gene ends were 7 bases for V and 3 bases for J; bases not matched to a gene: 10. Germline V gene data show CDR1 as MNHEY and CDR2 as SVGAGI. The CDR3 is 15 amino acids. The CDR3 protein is CASNNPGGKYTEAFF. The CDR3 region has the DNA TGTGCCAGCAATAACCCAGGGGGCAAGTACACTGAAGCTTTCTTT.

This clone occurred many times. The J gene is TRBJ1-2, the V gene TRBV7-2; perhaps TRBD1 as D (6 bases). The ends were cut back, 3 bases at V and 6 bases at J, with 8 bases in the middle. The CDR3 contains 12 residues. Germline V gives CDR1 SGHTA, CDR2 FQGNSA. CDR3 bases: TGTGCCAGCAGCTTCAACAGGGATGGCTACACCTTC. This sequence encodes CASSFNRDGYTF. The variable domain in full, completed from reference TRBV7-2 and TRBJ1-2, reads GAGVSQSPSNKVTEKGKDVELRCDPISGHTALYWYRQSLGQGLEFLIYFQGNSAPDKSGLPSDRFSAERTGGSVSTLTIQRTQQEDSAVYLCASSFNRDGYTFGSGTRLTVV.

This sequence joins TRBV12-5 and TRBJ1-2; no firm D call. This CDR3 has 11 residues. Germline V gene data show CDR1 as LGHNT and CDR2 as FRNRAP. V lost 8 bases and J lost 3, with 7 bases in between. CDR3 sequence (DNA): TGTGCTAGTTGGGGAGACTATGGCTACACCTTC. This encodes CASWGDYGYTF. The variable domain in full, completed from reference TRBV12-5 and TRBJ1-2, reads DARVTQTPRHKVTEMGQEVTMRCQPILGHNTVFWYRQTMMQGLELLAYFRNRAPLDDSGMPKDRFSAEMPDATLATLKIQPSEPRDSAVYFCASWGDYGYTFGSGTRLTVV.

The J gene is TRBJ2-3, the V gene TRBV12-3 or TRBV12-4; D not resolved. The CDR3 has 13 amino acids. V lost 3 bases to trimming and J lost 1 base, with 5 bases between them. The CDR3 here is CASSFQGTDTQYF. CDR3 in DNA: TGTGCCAGCAGTTTTCAGGGCACAGATACGCAGTATTTT.

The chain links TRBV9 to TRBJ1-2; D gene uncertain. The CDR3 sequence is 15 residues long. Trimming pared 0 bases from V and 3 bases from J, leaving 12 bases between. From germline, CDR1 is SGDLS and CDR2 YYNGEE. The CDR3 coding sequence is TGTGCCAGCAGCGTAGGAGGCACCACCGACTATGGCTACACCTTC. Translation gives CASSVGGTTDYGYTF.

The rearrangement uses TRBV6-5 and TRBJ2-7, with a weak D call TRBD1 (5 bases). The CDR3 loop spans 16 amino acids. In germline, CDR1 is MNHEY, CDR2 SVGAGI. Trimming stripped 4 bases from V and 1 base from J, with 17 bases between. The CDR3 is CASSSSSGILSYEQYF. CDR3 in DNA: TGTGCCAGCAGTTCCTCGTCAGGGATCTTATCCTACGAGCAGTACTTC.

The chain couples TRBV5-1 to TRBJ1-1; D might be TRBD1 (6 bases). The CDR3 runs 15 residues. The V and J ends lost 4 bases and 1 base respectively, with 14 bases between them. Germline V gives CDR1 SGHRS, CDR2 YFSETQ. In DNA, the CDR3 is TGCGCCAGCAGCAGGCCGGACAGAAAGAACACTGAAGCTTTCTTT. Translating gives CASSRPDRKNTEAFF.